This T cell receptor (beta chain) was sequenced in a study of CD8 T cells in Susac syndrome. Note on this clonotype: Its matching antigen is unknown.

Diagnostic criteria for definite or probable disease, in their recently defined form, were met by the patients with Susac syndrome. The CDR3 extends over 15 amino acids. CDR1 and CDR2 (germline): SGHVS, FNYEAQ. J lost 3 bases, V lost 5 bases, and 8 bases had no gene match. The RNA input was 0.5 to 1 ug, and it was reverse transcribed with random hexamers. MiXCR was run by TCRdb on the immunoSEQ multiplex PCR reads, yielding one entry per CDR3 protein. The sample includes 75,000 to 80,000 distinct CDR3 sequences, roughly 94% seen only once; the top ten take roughly 0.5%. Overall study results and limits: Across the total CD8+ repertoires, fewer than 20 Susac-specific public clones were found. The CD8+ TEMRA repertoires yielded about 5 such clones.

The sequence was collected from a human donor with Susac syndrome. Input material: CD8+ T cells from PBMCs. This rearrangement joins TRBV7-6 to TRBJ2-7; 9 bases line up with TRBD2. CDR3 DNA sequence: TGTGCCAGCAGCCAGAGTAGCGGGGGCTACTACGAGCAGTACTTC. This gives the protein CASSQSSGGYYEQYF.